Sequencing of this T cell receptor beta chain was carried out in a study of spatial heterogeneity in lung cancer. Study information: Follow-up PBMC specimens underwent sequencing when available; their median timing was around 24 months after resection. Detection consistently captured more beta-chain sequences than alpha-chain sequences.

Trimming took off 6 bases at V and 0 bases at J, with 11 bases between the two ends. The V gene's germline CDR1 is SGHTA and CDR2 FQGNSA. This CDR3 has 14 amino acids. Each molecule of TCR cDNA was tagged with one unique molecular identifier. TCRdb reprocessed the 5' RACE reads with MiXCR, giving one entry per CDR3 protein. The table records tens of thousands of distinct CDR3 sequences, about 10% of them present only once. This clonotype has a count of ten or more. Specified time point: blood at routine non-recurrence follow-up after resection. No cell sorting; template was whole RNA from tumor, lung tissue or PBMC.

This clonotype was sampled from a male donor with early-stage non-small cell lung cancer. This rearrangement joins TRBV7-2 to TRBJ1-1, with a weak D call TRBD1 (5 bases). Sequencing used PBMCs, obtained at follow-up. The CDR3 DNA is TGTGCCAGCAGGTACGGACACATGAACACTGAAGCTTTCTTT. Its translation is CASRYGHMNTEAFF. The full variable domain, completed using reference TRBV7-2 and TRBJ1-1, is GAGVSQSPSNKVTEKGKDVELRCDPISGHTALYWYRQSLGQGLEFLIYFQGNSAPDKSGLPSDRFSAERTGGSVSTLTIQRTQQEDSAVYLCASRYGHMNTEAFFGQGTRLTVV.